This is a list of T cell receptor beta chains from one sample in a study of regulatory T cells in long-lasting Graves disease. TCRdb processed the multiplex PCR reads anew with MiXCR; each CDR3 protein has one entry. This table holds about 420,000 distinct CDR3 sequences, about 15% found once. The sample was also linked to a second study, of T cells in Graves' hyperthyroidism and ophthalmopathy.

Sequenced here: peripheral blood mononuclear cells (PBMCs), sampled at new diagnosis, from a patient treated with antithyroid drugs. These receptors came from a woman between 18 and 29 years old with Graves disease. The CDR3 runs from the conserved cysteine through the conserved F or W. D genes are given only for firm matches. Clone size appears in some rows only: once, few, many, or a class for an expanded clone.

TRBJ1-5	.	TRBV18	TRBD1	TGTGCCAGCTCACCCAATGCAGGGGGTAACAATCAGCCCCAGCATTTT	CASSPNAGGNNQPQHF
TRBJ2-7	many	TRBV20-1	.	TGCAGTGCTAGTACCCCCTCGACCTACGAGCAGTACTTC	CSASTPSTYEQYF
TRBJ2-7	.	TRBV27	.	TGTGCCAGCAGTTTCGGACAGGGAGGGCCCTACGAGCAGTACTTC	CASSFGQGGPYEQYF
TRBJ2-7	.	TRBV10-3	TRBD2	TGTGCCATCAGTGAGTTCAGCGGGAGGATACGGGAGCAGTACTTC	CAISEFSGRIREQYF
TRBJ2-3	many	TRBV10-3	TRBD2	TGTGCCATCAAGCGGGAGGTAACAGATACGCAGTATTTT	CAIKREVTDTQYF
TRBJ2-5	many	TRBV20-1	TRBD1	TGCAGTGCTAACCGACCGACAGGGGTTGAGACCCAGTACTTC	CSANRPTGVETQYF
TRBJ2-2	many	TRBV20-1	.	TGCAGTGCTAGACAGGGTAGCACCGGGGAGCTGTTTTTT	CSARQGSTGELFF
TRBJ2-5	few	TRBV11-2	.	TGTGCCAGCAGCTTAGGCGTTAACCAAGAGACCCAGTACTTC	CASSLGVNQETQYF
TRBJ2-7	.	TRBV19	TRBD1	TGTGCCAGCGGACAGGCGAGCTCCTACGAGCAGTACTTC	CASGQASSYEQYF
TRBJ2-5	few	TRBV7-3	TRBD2	TGTGCCAGCAGCTTAGAGGGCCAGACTAGCGGGGAGACCCAGTACTTC	CASSLEGQTSGETQYF
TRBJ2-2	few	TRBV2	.	TGTGCCAGCAGTTATGAGGCAGGGAGAACCGGGGAGCTGTTTTTT	CASSYEAGRTGELFF
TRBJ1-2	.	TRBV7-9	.	TGTGCCAGCAGCTTAGATGGACAGCACGGACCAGGCTACACCTTC	CASSLDGQHGPGYTF
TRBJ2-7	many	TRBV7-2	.	TGTGCCAGCAGCTTAGCGGTGCTAGCGAGGTACGAGCAGTACTTC	CASSLAVLARYEQYF
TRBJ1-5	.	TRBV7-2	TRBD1	TGTGCCAGCAGCTTACCCGGGACAGGGTCAGGGCAGCCCCAGCATTTT	CASSLPGTGSGQPQHF
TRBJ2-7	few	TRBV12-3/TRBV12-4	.	TGTGCCAGCAGTTTTTGGGTGAATACCTACGAGCAGTACTTC	CASSFWVNTYEQYF
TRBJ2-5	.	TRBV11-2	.	TGTGCCAGCAGCTTAGATCCGAAGGGGGAGACCCAGTACTTC	CASSLDPKGETQYF
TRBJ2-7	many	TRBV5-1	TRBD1	TGCGCCAGCAGTCAAGGGACAGGTCCGACCTACGAGCAGTACTTC	CASSQGTGPTYEQYF
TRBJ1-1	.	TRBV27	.	TGTGCCAGCAGTATCAGGGGTATCTACACTGAAGCTTTCTTT	CASSIRGIYTEAFF
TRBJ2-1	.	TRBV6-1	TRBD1	TGTGCCAGCAGCCGAACCTCGGACAGGCAAAGACCCTACGAGCAGTTCTTC	CASSRTSDRQRPYEQFF
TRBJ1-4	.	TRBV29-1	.	TGCAGTGCCAGGGCGGGTAATGAAAAACTGTTTTTT	CSARAGNEKLFF
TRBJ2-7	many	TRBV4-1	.	TGCGCCAGCAGCCAAGAACGGGTCCGTGGGTACGAGCAGTACTTC	CASSQERVRGYEQYF
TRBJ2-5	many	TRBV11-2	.	TGTGCCAGCAGCTTAGATACAGCTACCCAGTACTTC	CASSLDTATQYF
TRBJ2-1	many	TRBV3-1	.	TGTGCCAGCAGCCAAGAGATGGCAGGGTTATACAATGAGCAGTTCTTC	CASSQEMAGLYNEQFF
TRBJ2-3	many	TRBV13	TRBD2	TGTGCCAGCAGCTCCGCACTGGGACTAGCCCTCTCAGATACGCAGTATTTT	CASSSALGLALSDTQYF
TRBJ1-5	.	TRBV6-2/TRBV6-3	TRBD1	TGTGCCAGCAGTACCGGACAGGCTCAGCCCCAGCATTTT	CASSTGQAQPQHF
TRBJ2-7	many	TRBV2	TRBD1	TGTGCCAGCAGTGGACAGGGGATAACCTACGAGCAGTACTTC	CASSGQGITYEQYF
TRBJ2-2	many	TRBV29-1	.	TGCAGCGTTGAAATGGGGCGTATCACCGGGGAGCTGTTTTTT	CSVEMGRITGELFF
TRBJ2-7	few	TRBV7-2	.	TGTGCCAGCAGCTTAGCTCCGCCAGGGGCGGCGTACGAGCAGTACTTC	CASSLAPPGAAYEQYF
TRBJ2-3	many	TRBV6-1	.	TGTGCCAGCAGGGGGGACAACACAGATACGCAGTATTTT	CASRGDNTDTQYF
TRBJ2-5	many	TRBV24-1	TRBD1	TGTGCCACCAGTGACCGGACAGGGGGTAATTCATGGACCCAGTACTTC	CATSDRTGGNSWTQYF
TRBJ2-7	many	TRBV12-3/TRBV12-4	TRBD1	TGTGCCAGCAGCCTAGACAGGGGCGAGCAGTACTTC	CASSLDRGEQYF
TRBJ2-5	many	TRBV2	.	TGTGCCAGCAGTGAAAACACTAGGGTAGGCGAGACCCAGTACTTC	CASSENTRVGETQYF
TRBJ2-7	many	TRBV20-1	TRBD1	TGCAGTGCCAGCCAGGGGGCGAGATACGAGCAGTACTTC	CSASQGARYEQYF
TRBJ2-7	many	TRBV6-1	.	TGTGCCAGCAAGGCGCTCTACGAGCAGTACTTC	CASKALYEQYF
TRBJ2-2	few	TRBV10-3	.	TGTGCCATCAGTGAGTCTCAAGGATGGGTCACCGGGGAGCTGTTTTTT	CAISESQGWVTGELFF
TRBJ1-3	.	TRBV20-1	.	TGCAGTGCCATCCCGGACGGAATTGGAAACACCATATATTTT	CSAIPDGIGNTIYF
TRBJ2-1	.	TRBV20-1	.	TGCAGTGCAGGGACTCCGACAGTATCGGGGCTGTATGAGCAGTTCTTC	CSAGTPTVSGLYEQFF
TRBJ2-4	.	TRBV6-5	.	TGTGCCAGCAGTTTCGGGACAGCCAAAAACATTCAGTACTTC	CASSFGTAKNIQYF
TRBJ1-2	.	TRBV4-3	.	TGCGCCAGCAGCGCGATGGGGGGGTCACTCGATGGCTACACCTTC	CASSAMGGSLDGYTF
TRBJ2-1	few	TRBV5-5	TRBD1	TGTGCCAGCAGCGCCGGACAGGGAGCCCGTGAGCAGTTCTTC	CASSAGQGAREQFF
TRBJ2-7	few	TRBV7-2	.	TGTGCCAGCAGCTCGGGGTTTCTTTACGAGCAGTACTTC	CASSSGFLYEQYF
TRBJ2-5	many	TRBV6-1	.	TGTGCCAGCAGTGACCCCCGCCGAACAGAGACCCAGTACTTC	CASSDPRRTETQYF
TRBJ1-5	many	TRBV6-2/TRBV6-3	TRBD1	TGTGCCAGCAGTTACTCACAGGGGAGAGGCAATCAGCCCCAGCATTTT	CASSYSQGRGNQPQHF
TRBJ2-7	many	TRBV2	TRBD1	TGTGCCAGCAGCCTACAGGGGGCAGGAACCTACGAGCAGTACTTC	CASSLQGAGTYEQYF